This TCR beta chain was sequenced for a study of CD4+ T cells in melanoma. Study observations and caveats: In melanoma, neoantigen-specific CD4+ T cells reportedly differed in differentiation state.

Sequencing used immunoSEQ multiplex PCR; TCRdb keeps in-frame clones, though not all of them. Of 15,000 to 20,000 clones in the sample, roughly 80% were seen once. Notes on this clone: Its antigen is not known.

Trimming cost V 6 bases and J 7 bases; bases outside gene matches: 4. There are 14 residues in the CDR3. CDR1 MNHEY and CDR2 SVGAGI come from the germline V gene. The clonotype comes from a human donor with melanoma. Sequencing input: cells from a culture (not recorded whether cultured in vitro). The chain employs TRBV6-5 and TRBJ1-6, with 9 bases aligning to TRBD1. The CDR3 sequence is CASRGGTGNSPLHF. The CDR3 DNA reads as TGTGCCAGCAGGGGCGGGACAGGGAATTCACCCCTCCACTTT.